A single sample is the source of the 11 T cell receptor beta chains below, sequenced in a study of CD8 T cells in Susac syndrome. After extraction with the RNeasy kit, roughly 0.5 to 1 ug of the RNA was reverse transcribed using random hexamers. TCRdb reprocessed the immunoSEQ multiplex PCR reads with MiXCR, giving one entry per CDR3 protein. The data contain 100,000 to 150,000 distinct CDR3 sequences, roughly 80% of them singletons. Material: CD8+ T cells from PBMCs. These receptors were obtained from a human donor with multiple sclerosis.

The chain is built from TRBV6-2 or TRBV6-3 and TRBJ2-2; 12 bases match TRBD1. The V segment lost 6 bases and the J segment 4 bases; nucleotides outside the gene matches: 15. In germline, CDR1 is MNHEY, CDR2 SVGEGT. The CDR3 consists of 19 residues. The CDR3 protein is CASRKPGQGALLGTGELFF. The CDR3 DNA follows: TGTGCCAGCAGAAAACCGGGACAGGGGGCGTTATTGGGCACCGGGGAGCTGTTTTTT.

This clonotype was observed a single time. The V and J genes are TRBV27 and TRBJ2-1; D unclear. The ends were cut back, 7 bases at V and 4 bases at J, with 11 bases in the middle. This CDR3 has 13 residues. Germline CDR1 and CDR2: MNHEY and SMNVEV (reference sequence). The CDR3 region is CASTVGPYNEQFF. Here the CDR3 DNA reads TGTGCCAGCACGGTAGGCCCATACAATGAGCAGTTCTTC.

The chain employs TRBV6-1 and TRBJ2-3; 10 bases fit TRBD1. Germline trimming cut 4 bases from V and 3 bases from J; bases unmatched to any gene: 4. In germline, CDR1 is MNHNS, CDR2 SASEGT. This CDR3 spans 15 amino acids. The CDR3 reads CASSARDRGTDTQYF. The CDR3 nucleotides are TGTGCCAGCAGTGCCCGGGACAGGGGTACAGATACGCAGTATTTT.

The chain couples TRBV19 to TRBJ2-1, with TRBD2 matching over 8 bases. CDR1 LNHDA and CDR2 SQIVND come from the germline V gene (reference sequence). V lost 5 bases and J lost 5; bases outside the gene matches: 5. CDR3 length: 14 amino acids. The CDR3 nucleotides read TGTGCCAGTAGTTGGCGGGAGGTCAACAATGAGCAGTTCTTC. This encodes CASSWREVNNEQFF.

The chain links TRBV19 to TRBJ1-1, with D unresolved. V was pared by 1 base and J by 4 bases, with 10 bases between. Per germline, CDR1 LNHDA and CDR2 SQIVND (reference sequence). There are 14 residues in the CDR3. The CDR3 sequence is CASSIVAEATEAFF. DNA for the CDR3: TGTGCCAGTAGTATAGTGGCAGAAGCCACTGAAGCTTTCTTT.

The gene calls are TRBV27 and TRBJ2-3; 12 nucleotides align to TRBD2. Trimming removed 6 bases from V and 3 bases from J; junction bases left unmatched: 7. The germline gives CDR1 MNHEY, CDR2 SMNVEV (reference sequence). The CDR3 covers 16 residues. For the CDR3, the DNA is TGTGCCAGCAGCCCTAGCGGGGGGGTTTATACAGATACGCAGTATTTT. This gives the protein CASSPSGGVYTDTQYF.

The sample holds a few counts of this clonotype. This chain connects TRBV6-1 to TRBJ1-1, with 9 bases identical to TRBD1. The trim removed 7 bases at V and 4 bases at J, leaving 4 bases unmatched. CDR1 and CDR2 (germline): MNHNS, SASEGT. CDR3 length: 13 amino acids. For the CDR3, the DNA is TGTGCCAGCACCGAGACAGGGGGCACTGAAGCTTTCTTT. Translation gives CASTETGGTEAFF.

The CDR3 DNA reads TGTGCCAGCAGTTCAGGGACAGATGAGCAGTTCTTC. Encoded protein: CASSSGTDEQFF. The rearrangement joins TRBV12-3 or TRBV12-4 to TRBJ2-1; 7 nucleotides align to TRBD1. This CDR3 has 12 residues. V gave up 4 bases and J gave up 8 bases; unmatched junction bases: 2.

This clonotype was seen a few times. This chain connects TRBV4-2 to TRBJ2-7; TRBD2 might be the D (5 bases). This CDR3 has 13 amino acids. Trimming removed 0 bases at V and 3 bases at J, with 6 bases between. Germline V CDR1 and CDR2: LGHNA, YNFKEQ. The CDR3 nucleotides are TGTGCCAGCAGCCAAGAGAGCGGCTACGAGCAGTACTTC. It yields the protein CASSQESGYEQYF.

The CDR3 DNA reads as TGTGCCAGCGCCCAGGTTCTTTCAATGGGCTACACCTTC. It is translated as CASAQVLSMGYTF. The gene calls are TRBV5-8 and TRBJ1-2; unclear D gene. In germline, CDR1 is SGHTS, CDR2 YDEGEE. The V end lost 7 bases, the J end lost 8 bases, and 18 bases lay between the germline ends. This CDR3 region has 13 residues.

The chain employs TRBV19 and TRBJ1-4; D is uncertain. V dropped 5 bases and J dropped 0 bases, with 4 bases sitting between them. Per germline, CDR1 LNHDA and CDR2 SQIVND (reference sequence). The CDR3 covers 13 residues. The CDR3 region has the DNA TGTGCCAGTAGTCCGACAACTAATGAAAAACTGTTTTTT. It translates to CASSPTTNEKLFF.